Presented here are 6 T cell receptor beta chains from one specimen sequenced in a study of OX40 agonist ivuxolimab in advanced cancers. Libraries were built with the immunoSEQ multiplex PCR assay. Drawn from immuneACCESS, this table holds only the in-frame rearrangements with V and J called that TCRdb kept. Clones are partly lost; checked studies trace under half to an unresolved V gene and leave the rest unexplained. The sample table shows around 36,000 clones, and around four fifths are seen once. The ten largest clones capture 20% to 30% of the sample. The sample consisted of CD4+ or CD8+ T cells sorted from blood, taken in a trial of the OX40 agonist ivuxolimab. These receptors were obtained from an adult with an advanced solid tumor such as melanoma, head and neck, liver or kidney cancer.

The chain joins TRBV6-6 to TRBJ1-5; the match to TRBD1 covers 10 bases. The CDR3 extends over 14 amino acids. V was clipped by 6 bases and J by 7 bases; unmatched bases: 6. Germline V gene data show CDR1 as MNHNY and CDR2 as SVGAGI (reference sequence). CDR3 bases: TGTGCCAGCAGACCCGGGACAGGGGTACAGCCCCAGCATTTT. This sequence encodes CASRPGTGVQPQHF.

In its sample, this clone was seen once. The chain uses TRBV7-6 and TRBJ2-1, with 7 positions matching TRBD1. The CDR3 extends over 12 amino acids. Germline values: CDR1 SGHVS, CDR2 FNYEAQ. The trim removed 4 bases at V and 7 bases at J, leaving 1 base unmatched. CDR3 in DNA: TGTGCCAGCAGCTCAGGGGGAAATGAGCAGTTCTTC. Its translation: CASSSGGNEQFF.

The chain has TRBV15 and TRBJ2-7; a possible D gene is TRBD2 (5 bases). The CDR3 contains 14 residues. V was trimmed by 0 bases and J by 1 base, leaving 7 bases between them. CDR1 LNHNV and CDR2 YYDKDF come from the germline V gene (reference sequence). Here the CDR3 reads CATSRDPGSYEQYF. The DNA of the CDR3 is TGTGCCACCAGCAGAGATCCGGGATCCTACGAGCAGTACTTC.

The rearrangement links TRBV28 to TRBJ2-7, with 14 bases aligning to TRBD2. From germline, CDR1 is MDHEN and CDR2 SYDVKM. Trimming removed 3 bases from V and 7 bases from J; junction bases left unmatched: 14. The CDR3 runs to 18 residues. The CDR3: CASSFRRLAGGPLQEQYF. The CDR3 DNA reads as TGTGCCAGCAGTTTTAGGAGACTAGCGGGAGGGCCTCTACAAGAGCAGTACTTC. The full variable domain, its missing parts supplied by reference TRBV28 and TRBJ2-7, is DVKVTQSSRYLVKRTGEKVFLECVQDMDHENMFWYRQDPGLGLRLIYFSYDVKMKEKGDIPEGYSVSREKKERFSLILESASTNQTSMYLCASSFRRLAGGPLQEQYFGPGTRLTVT.

V usage is TRBV6-4 and J usage is TRBJ2-1, with TRBD2 as a possible D gene (6 bases). The V gene lost 0 bases and the J gene lost 6 bases, with 6 bases spanning the gap. This CDR3 is 13 amino acids long. Germline V gene sequence: CDR1 MRHNA, CDR2 SNTAGT. The CDR3 DNA follows: TGTGCCAGCAGTGACTCGACTAGCAATGAGCAGTTCTTC. Its translation is CASSDSTSNEQFF.

The rearrangement links TRBV19 to TRBJ2-7; 7 nucleotides match TRBD1. From germline, CDR1 is LNHDA and CDR2 SQIVND (reference sequence). The CDR3 runs 15 residues. J lost 3 bases, V lost 0 bases, and 5 bases had no gene match. CDR3 amino acids: CASSIEPGQSYEQYF. CDR3 nucleotides: TGTGCCAGTAGTATAGAGCCGGGACAGAGCTACGAGCAGTACTTC.